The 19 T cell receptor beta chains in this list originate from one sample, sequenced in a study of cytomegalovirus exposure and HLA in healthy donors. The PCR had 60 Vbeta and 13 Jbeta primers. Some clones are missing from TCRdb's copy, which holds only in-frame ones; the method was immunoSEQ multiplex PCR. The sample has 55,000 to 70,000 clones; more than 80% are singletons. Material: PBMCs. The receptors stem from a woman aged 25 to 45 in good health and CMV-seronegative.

The CDR3 loop reads CASSYSFGTDTQYF. The DNA of the CDR3 is TGTGCCAGCAGTTACTCATTCGGCACAGATACGCAGTATTTT. V usage is TRBV6-5 and J usage is TRBJ2-3; D ambiguous. This CDR3 is built from 14 residues. V was trimmed by 0 bases and J by 1 base, leaving 5 bases between them. In germline, CDR1 is MNHEY, CDR2 SVGAGI.

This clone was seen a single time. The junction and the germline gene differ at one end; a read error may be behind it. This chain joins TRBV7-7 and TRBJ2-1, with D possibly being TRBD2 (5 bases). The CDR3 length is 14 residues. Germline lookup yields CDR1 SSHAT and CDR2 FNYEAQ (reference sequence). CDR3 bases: TGTGCTAGCAGCCCTTATAGTAGCGACAATGAGCAGTTCTTC. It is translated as CASSPYSSDNEQFF.

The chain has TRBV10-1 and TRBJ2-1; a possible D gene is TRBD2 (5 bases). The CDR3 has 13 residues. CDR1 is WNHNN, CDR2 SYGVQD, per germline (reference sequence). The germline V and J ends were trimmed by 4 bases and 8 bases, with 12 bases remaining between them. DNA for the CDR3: TGCGCCAGCAGTGTCGGGCTAGCTGATGAGCAGTTCTTC. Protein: CASSVGLADEQFF.

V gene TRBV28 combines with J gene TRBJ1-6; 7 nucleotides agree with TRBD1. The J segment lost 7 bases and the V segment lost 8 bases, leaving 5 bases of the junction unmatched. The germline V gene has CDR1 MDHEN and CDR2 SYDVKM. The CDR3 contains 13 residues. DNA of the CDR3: TGTGCCAGCTCACAGGGGAGGAATTCACCCCTCCACTTT. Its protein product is CASSQGRNSPLHF.

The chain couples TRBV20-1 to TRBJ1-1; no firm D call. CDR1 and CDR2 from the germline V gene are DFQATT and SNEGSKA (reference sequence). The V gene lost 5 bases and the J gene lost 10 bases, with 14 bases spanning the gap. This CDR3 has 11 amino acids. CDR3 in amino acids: CSARVGRRAFF. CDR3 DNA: TGCAGTGCTCGGGTCGGTCGGAGAGCTTTCTTT.

The CDR3 region has the DNA TGCGCCAGCAGCCCGACTAGCGGGATTTTCAATGAGCAGTTCTTC. Its protein product is CASSPTSGIFNEQFF. The chain has TRBV4-3 and TRBJ2-1; 11 bases align to TRBD2. V gave up 4 bases and J gave up 6 bases; unmatched junction bases: 5. CDR3 length: 15 amino acids. In germline, CDR1 is LGHNA, CDR2 YSLEER.

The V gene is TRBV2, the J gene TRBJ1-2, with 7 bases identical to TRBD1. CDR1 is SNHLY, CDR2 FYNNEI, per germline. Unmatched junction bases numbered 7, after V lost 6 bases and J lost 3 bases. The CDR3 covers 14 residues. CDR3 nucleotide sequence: TGTGCCAGCAGGCAGGGACAGACTTACTATGGCTACACCTTC. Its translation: CASRQGQTYYGYTF.

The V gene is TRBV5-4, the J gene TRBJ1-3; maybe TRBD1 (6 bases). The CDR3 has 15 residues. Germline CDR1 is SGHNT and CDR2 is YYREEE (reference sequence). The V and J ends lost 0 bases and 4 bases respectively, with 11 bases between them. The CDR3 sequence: CASSLEQGRGNTIYF. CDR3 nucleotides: TGTGCCAGCAGCTTGGAACAGGGACGGGGAAACACCATATATTTT. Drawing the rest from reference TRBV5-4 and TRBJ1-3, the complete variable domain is ETGVTQSPTHLIKTRGQQVTLRCSSQSGHNTVSWYQQALGQGPQFIFQYYREEENGRGNFPPRFSGLQFPNYSSELNVNALELDDSALYLCASSLEQGRGNTIYFGEGSWLTVV.

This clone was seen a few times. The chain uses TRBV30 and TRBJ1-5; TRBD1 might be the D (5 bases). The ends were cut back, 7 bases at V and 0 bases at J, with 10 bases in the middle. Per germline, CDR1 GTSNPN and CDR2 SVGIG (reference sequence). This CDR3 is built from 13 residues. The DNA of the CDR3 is TGTGCCTTTCGGGGGGATAGCAATCAGCCCCAGCATTTT. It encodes CAFRGDSNQPQHF.

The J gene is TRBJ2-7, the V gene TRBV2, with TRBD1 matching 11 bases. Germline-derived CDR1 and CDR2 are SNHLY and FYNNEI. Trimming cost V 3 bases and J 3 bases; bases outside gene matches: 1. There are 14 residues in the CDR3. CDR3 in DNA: TGTGCCAGCAGTGACGGGACAGGGGGCTACGAGCAGTACTTC. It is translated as CASSDGTGGYEQYF.

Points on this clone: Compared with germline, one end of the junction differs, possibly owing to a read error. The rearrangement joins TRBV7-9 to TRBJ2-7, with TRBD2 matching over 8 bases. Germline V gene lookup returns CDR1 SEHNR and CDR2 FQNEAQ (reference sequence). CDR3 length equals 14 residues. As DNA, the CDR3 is TGTTCCAGCAGCTTAGCGGGGCCGACCTACGAGCAGTACTTC. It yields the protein CSSSLAGPTYEQYF.

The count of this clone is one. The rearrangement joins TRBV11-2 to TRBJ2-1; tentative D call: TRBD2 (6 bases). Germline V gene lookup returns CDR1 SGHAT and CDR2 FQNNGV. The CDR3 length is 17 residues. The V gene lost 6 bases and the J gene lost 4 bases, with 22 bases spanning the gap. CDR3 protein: CASSPAVGGLSYNEQFF. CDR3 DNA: TGTGCCAGCAGTCCCGCCGTGGGGGGACTCTCTTACAATGAGCAGTTCTTC.

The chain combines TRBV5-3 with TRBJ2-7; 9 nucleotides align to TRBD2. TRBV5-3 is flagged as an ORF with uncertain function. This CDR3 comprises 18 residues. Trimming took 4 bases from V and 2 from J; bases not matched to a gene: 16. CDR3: CARSLDYPSGRPPYEQYF. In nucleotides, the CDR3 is TGTGCCAGAAGCCTCGACTACCCAAGCGGGAGGCCCCCCTACGAGCAGTACTTC.

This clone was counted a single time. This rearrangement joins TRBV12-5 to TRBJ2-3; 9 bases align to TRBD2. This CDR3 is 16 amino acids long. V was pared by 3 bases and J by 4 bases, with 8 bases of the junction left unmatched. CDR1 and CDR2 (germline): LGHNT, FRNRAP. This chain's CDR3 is CASGFFSGRSADTQYF. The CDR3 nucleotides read TGTGCTAGTGGTTTTTTCAGCGGGAGGTCGGCAGATACGCAGTATTTT.

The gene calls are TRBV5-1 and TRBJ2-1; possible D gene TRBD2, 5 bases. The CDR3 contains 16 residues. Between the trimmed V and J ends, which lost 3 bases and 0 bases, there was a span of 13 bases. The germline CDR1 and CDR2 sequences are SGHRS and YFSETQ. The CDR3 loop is CASSSSSGSSYNEQFF. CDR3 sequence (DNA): TGCGCCAGCAGCTCCTCGAGCGGTAGCTCCTACAATGAGCAGTTCTTC. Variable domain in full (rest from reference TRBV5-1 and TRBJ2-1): KAGVTQTPRYLIKTRGQQVTLSCSPISGHRSVSWYQQTPGQGLQFLFEYFSETQRNKGNFPGRFSGRQFSNSRSEMNVSTLELGDSALYLCASSSSSGSSYNEQFFGPGTRLTVL.

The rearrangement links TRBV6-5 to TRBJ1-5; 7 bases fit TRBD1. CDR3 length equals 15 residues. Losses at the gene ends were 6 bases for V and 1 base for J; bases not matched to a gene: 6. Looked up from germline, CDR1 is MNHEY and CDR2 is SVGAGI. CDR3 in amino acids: CASSPGGQSNQPQHF. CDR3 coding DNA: TGTGCCAGCAGCCCCGGGGGACAGAGCAATCAGCCCCAGCATTTT.

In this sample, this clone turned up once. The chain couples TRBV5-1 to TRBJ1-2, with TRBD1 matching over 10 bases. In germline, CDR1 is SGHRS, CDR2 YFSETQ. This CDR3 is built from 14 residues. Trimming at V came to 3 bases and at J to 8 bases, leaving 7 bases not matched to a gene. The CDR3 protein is CASSSSGTGEGYTF. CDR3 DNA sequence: TGCGCCAGCAGCTCTTCCGGGACAGGGGAAGGCTACACCTTC.

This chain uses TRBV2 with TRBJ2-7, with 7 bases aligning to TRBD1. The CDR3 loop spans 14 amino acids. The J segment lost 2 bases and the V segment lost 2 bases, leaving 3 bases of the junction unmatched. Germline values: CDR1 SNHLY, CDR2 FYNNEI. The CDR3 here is CASSEMQGAYEQYF. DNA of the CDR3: TGTGCCAGCAGTGAAATGCAGGGGGCCTACGAGCAGTACTTC. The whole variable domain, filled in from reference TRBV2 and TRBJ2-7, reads EPEVTQTPSHQVTQMGQEVILRCVPISNHLYFYWYRQILGQKVEFLVSFYNNEISEKSEIFDDQFSVERPDGSNFTLKIRSTKLEDSAMYFCASSEMQGAYEQYFGPGTRLTVT.

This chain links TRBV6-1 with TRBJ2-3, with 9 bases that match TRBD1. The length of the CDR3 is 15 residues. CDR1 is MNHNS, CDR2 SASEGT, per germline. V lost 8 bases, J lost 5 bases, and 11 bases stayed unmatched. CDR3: CASLFRDRVVDTQYF. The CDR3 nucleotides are TGTGCCAGCCTATTCCGGGACAGGGTGGTAGATACGCAGTATTTT.